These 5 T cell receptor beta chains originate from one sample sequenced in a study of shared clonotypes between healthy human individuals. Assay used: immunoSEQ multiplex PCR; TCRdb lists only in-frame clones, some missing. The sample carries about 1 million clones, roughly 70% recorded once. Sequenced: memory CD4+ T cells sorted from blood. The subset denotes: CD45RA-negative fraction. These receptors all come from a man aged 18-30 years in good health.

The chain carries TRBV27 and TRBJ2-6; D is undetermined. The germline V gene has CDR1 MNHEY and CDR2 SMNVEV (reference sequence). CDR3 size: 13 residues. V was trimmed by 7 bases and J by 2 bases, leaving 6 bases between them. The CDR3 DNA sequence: TGTGCCAGCACCAGGACTGGGGCCAACGTCCTGACTTTC. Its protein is CASTRTGANVLTF. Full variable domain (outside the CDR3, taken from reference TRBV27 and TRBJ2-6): EAQVTQNPRYLITVTGKKLTVTCSQNMNHEYMSWYRQDPGLGLRQIYYSMNVEVTDKGDVPEGYKVSRKEKRNFPLILESPSPNQTSLYFCASTRTGANVLTFGAGSRLTVL.

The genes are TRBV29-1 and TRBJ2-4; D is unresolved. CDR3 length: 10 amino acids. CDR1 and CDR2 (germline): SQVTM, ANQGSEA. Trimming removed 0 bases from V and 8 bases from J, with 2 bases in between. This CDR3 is CSVEEDIQYF. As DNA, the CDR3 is TGCAGCGTTGAAGAGGACATTCAGTACTTC.

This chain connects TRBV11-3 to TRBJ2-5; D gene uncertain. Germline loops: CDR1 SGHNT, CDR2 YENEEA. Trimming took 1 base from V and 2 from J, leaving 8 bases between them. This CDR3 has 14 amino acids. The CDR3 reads CASSLGMGQETQYF. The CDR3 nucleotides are TGTGCCAGCAGCTTAGGTATGGGTCAAGAGACCCAGTACTTC.

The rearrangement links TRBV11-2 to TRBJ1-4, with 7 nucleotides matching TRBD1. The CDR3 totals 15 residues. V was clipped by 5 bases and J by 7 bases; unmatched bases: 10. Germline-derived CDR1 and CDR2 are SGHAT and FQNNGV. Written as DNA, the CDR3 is TGTGCCAGCAGCCCCCGACAGGGTCGTAGTGAAAAACTGTTTTTT. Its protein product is CASSPRQGRSEKLFF. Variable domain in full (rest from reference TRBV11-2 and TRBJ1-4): EAGVAQSPRYKIIEKRQSVAFWCNPISGHATLYWYQQILGQGPKLLIQFQNNGVVDDSQLPKDRFSAERLKGVDSTLKIQPAKLEDSAVYLCASSPRQGRSEKLFFGSGTQLSVL.

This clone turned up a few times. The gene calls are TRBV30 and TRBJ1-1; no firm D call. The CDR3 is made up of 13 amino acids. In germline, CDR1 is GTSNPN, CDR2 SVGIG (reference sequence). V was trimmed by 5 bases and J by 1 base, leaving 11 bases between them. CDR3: CAWAVQSNTEAFF. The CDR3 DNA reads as TGTGCCTGGGCGGTCCAATCGAACACTGAAGCTTTCTTT.